This record concerns one TCR beta chain sequence. TCRdb recomputed calls from the PCR reads with MiXCR, one row per CDR3 protein. The sample contains more than 70,000 distinct CDR3 sequences, over 45% of which appear only once. CDR1 and CDR2 from the germline V gene are MNHNS and SASEGT. The CDR3 totals 15 residues. This specimen comes from a study of CDR3 diversity in severe acne. The rearrangement uses TRBV6-1 and TRBJ2-1; D unclear. Matching the DNA end better, TRBJ2-3 makes the J call doubtful. Sequenced material: blood. The source is a male donor in good health, serving as a control. CDR3 in DNA: TGTGCCAGCAGTGGGGCAACGGGCTCCTACAATGAGCAGTATTTT. As protein: CASSGATGSYNEQYF.